The 28 T cell receptor beta chains in this list originate from one sample, sequenced in a study of post-analysis software for immune sequencing data. Study findings and constraints: Patients showed TRBV5-6, TRBV5-1 and TRBV20-1 among roughly 5 TRBV segments more frequent than in controls.

cDNA libraries of TCR beta carried unique molecular identifiers. TCRdb redid the calling of the PCR reads with MiXCR, one entry per CDR3 protein. The sample carries 380,000 or so distinct CDR3 sequences, around 37% recorded once. The antigens for these receptors are not known. The sample consisted of blood. Receptors originate from a girl between 10 and 17 years old with multiple sclerosis.

This chain joins TRBV18 and TRBJ2-1, with D possibly matching TRBD2 (5 bases). The CDR3 has 13 residues. Germline V lookup: CDR1 KGHSH, CDR2 LQKENI. Trimming stripped 0 bases from V and 10 bases from J, with 10 bases between. CDR3 DNA: TGTGCCAGCTCACCACCGGGAGCCATCGAGCAGTTCTTC. This gives the protein CASSPPGAIEQFF.

The chain has TRBV24-1 and TRBJ2-1; TRBD2 matches 11 bases. CDR1 and CDR2 (germline): KGHDR, SFDVKD. The CDR3 runs to 16 residues. V shed 1 base, J shed 5 bases, and the junction held 3 bases outside the gene matches. In nucleotides, the CDR3 is TGTGCCACCAGTGATTTCACTAGCGGGGGCAACAATGAGCAGTTCTTC. It translates to CATSDFTSGGNNEQFF.

This chain joins TRBV6-1 and TRBJ2-5; D is unresolved. V was shortened by 2 bases and J by 4 bases, with 11 bases between the two germline ends. This CDR3 is built from 14 residues. Germline V CDR1 and CDR2: MNHNS, SASEGT. Here the CDR3 DNA reads TGTGCCAGCAGTGAATTGGTACATAGAGAGACCCAGTACTTC. It is translated as CASSELVHRETQYF.

V is TRBV12-3 or TRBV12-4 and J is TRBJ1-2; perhaps TRBD1 as D (5 bases). The CDR3 has 14 amino acids. V lost 2 bases to trimming and J lost 6 bases, with 13 bases between them. The CDR3 DNA reads TGTGCCAGCAGTTTAAATGGCAGGGCCCATGGCTACACCTTC. It specifies CASSLNGRAHGYTF.

This sequence joins TRBV20-1 and TRBJ2-1, with 8 bases aligning to TRBD2. Unmatched junction bases numbered 8, after V lost 3 bases and J lost 7 bases. Germline CDR1 is DFQATT and CDR2 is SNEGSKA (reference sequence). This CDR3 region has 14 residues. CDR3 region: CSASGGATGNEQFF. The CDR3 DNA reads as TGCAGTGCTAGCGGGGGGGCCACTGGGAATGAGCAGTTCTTC.

This clonotype has more than one count but fewer than ten. J is TRBJ1-4 and V is TRBV4-2, with a possible D match to TRBD1 (5 bases). Trimming pared 4 bases from V and 7 bases from J, leaving 19 bases between. The germline V gene has CDR1 LGHNA and CDR2 YNFKEQ. The CDR3 extends over 16 amino acids. The CDR3 DNA reads TGTGCCAGCAGCCCTCGGGCCCTCAACGGGGGTGAAAAACTGTTTTTT. Amino acid sequence: CASSPRALNGGEKLFF.

The rearrangement uses TRBV12-3 or TRBV12-4 and TRBJ2-1, with TRBD2 identical over 10 bases. This CDR3 spans 15 amino acids. After removal of 5 bases from V and 6 bases from J, the junction contained 7 bases not matched to a gene. The CDR3 sequence is CASSHLAGDSNEQFF. CDR3 nucleotide sequence: TGTGCCAGCAGTCACCTAGCGGGGGACTCCAATGAGCAGTTCTTC.

This clonotype was counted between two and nine times. This chain uses TRBV6-5 with TRBJ1-2; D might be TRBD1 (5 bases). V was cut by 2 bases and J by 5 bases, with 12 bases left in between. The CDR3 covers 14 residues. Germline-derived CDR1 and CDR2 are MNHEY and SVGAGI. CDR3 DNA sequence: TGTGCCAGCAGTTACCGGGGGTCAGGATATGGCTACACCTTC. Translation: CASSYRGSGYGYTF.

The chain recombines TRBV7-2 with TRBJ1-2; maybe TRBD1 (6 bases). This CDR3 comprises 15 residues. Germline CDR1 reads SGHTA; CDR2 reads FQGNSA. The V gene lost 5 bases and the J gene lost 6 bases, with 19 bases spanning the gap. The chain's CDR3 is CASSPNTGGKDGYTF. The CDR3 region has the DNA TGTGCCAGCAGCCCCAATACGGGGGGCAAGGATGGCTACACCTTC.

A few counts support this clonotype. This rearrangement joins TRBV20-1 to TRBJ2-7, with D unclear. Germline V lookup: CDR1 DFQATT, CDR2 SNEGSKA (reference sequence). The CDR3 has 13 amino acids. The V gene lost 2 bases and the J gene lost 1 base, with 9 bases spanning the gap. The CDR3 region has the DNA TGCAGTGCTAGAATACTCGGATCCTACGAGCAGTACTTC. Protein: CSARILGSYEQYF.

The chain combines TRBV7-9 with TRBJ1-5; no definite D call. The germline V gene has CDR1 SEHNR and CDR2 FQNEAQ (reference sequence). The V gene lost 5 bases and the J gene lost 0 bases, with 8 bases spanning the gap. There are 14 residues in the CDR3. The CDR3 loop reads CASSARGSNQPQHF. CDR3 in DNA: TGTGCCAGCAGCGCCCGCGGTAGCAATCAGCCCCAGCATTTT.

This clonotype came up a few times. The chain is built from TRBV4-3 and TRBJ2-5, with 10 positions matching TRBD2. The germline CDR1 and CDR2 sequences are LGHNA and YSLEER. There are 15 residues in the CDR3. V lost 4 bases and J lost 5; bases outside the gene matches: 7. Here the CDR3 reads CASSRTLAGDETQYF. In DNA, the CDR3 is TGCGCCAGCAGCCGCACTCTAGCGGGGGATGAGACCCAGTACTTC.

The CDR3, as DNA: TGTGCCAGCAGTCCCTTCCGAAACTACGAGCAGTACTTC. Translation: CASSPFRNYEQYF. J is TRBJ2-7 and V is TRBV6-5; D is unresolved. CDR3 length equals 13 residues. Germline V gene data show CDR1 as MNHEY and CDR2 as SVGAGI. V lost 5 bases to trimming and J lost 3 bases, with 11 bases between them.

In nucleotides, the CDR3 is TGTGCCAGCAGCTTATATGGGACCACGCAGTATTTT. Protein: CASSLYGTTQYF. The chain joins TRBV7-2 to TRBJ2-3, with D perhaps given as TRBD1 or TRBD2 (5 bases each). CDR3 length: 12 amino acids. CDR1 is SGHTA, CDR2 FQGNSA, per germline. Deletions cut 2 bases from V and 9 bases from J, with 9 bases between.

The chain carries TRBV11-2 and TRBJ2-3; D not certain. The CDR3 has 15 residues. Germline V gene sequence: CDR1 SGHAT, CDR2 FQNNGV. The germline V and J ends were trimmed by 2 bases and 6 bases, with 15 bases remaining between them. CDR3 loop: CASSLQQWKGDTQYF. For the CDR3, the DNA is TGTGCCAGCAGCTTACAGCAGTGGAAAGGGGATACGCAGTATTTT.

The rearrangement links TRBV7-2 to TRBJ2-7, with D possibly being TRBD1 (7 bases). Germline loops: CDR1 SGHTA, CDR2 FQGNSA. The CDR3 spans 14 residues. V lost 5 bases and J lost 0, with 11 bases in between. Here the CDR3 DNA reads TGTGCCAGCAGCCCCCAGGGGGGCTCCTACGAGCAGTACTTC. Its protein is CASSPQGGSYEQYF.

The chain employs TRBV29-1 and TRBJ2-4, with 7 positions matching TRBD1. The J call is doubtful: the DNA matches TRBJ2-7 better. CDR1 and CDR2 (germline): SQVTM, ANQGSEA. CDR3 length: 14 residues. The CDR3 sequence: CSVPRTGYEYEQYF. Here the CDR3 DNA reads TGCAGCGTTCCCAGGACAGGTTATGAATACGAGCAGTACTTC.

The V gene is TRBV12-3 or TRBV12-4, the J gene TRBJ2-4, with 15 nucleotides matching TRBD2. The V segment lost 4 bases and the J segment 5 bases; nucleotides outside the gene matches: 3. CDR3 size: 16 residues. The CDR3 loop reads CASSWTSGGDQNIQYF. The CDR3 DNA reads TGTGCCAGCAGTTGGACTAGCGGGGGGGATCAAAACATTCAGTACTTC.

This clonotype was seen only a few times. This chain uses TRBV10-2 with TRBJ2-3, with D perhaps TRBD2 (5 bases). V lost 0 bases to trimming and J lost 7 bases, with 8 bases between them. This CDR3 comprises 13 residues. Germline V CDR1 and CDR2: WSHSY, SAAADI. The CDR3, as DNA: TGCGCCAGCAGTGAGTCGACGGGAAATACGCAGTATTTT. Its translation: CASSESTGNTQYF.

V is TRBV6-6 and J is TRBJ1-5; D gene unclear. Germline V gene sequence: CDR1 MNHNY, CDR2 SVGAGI (reference sequence). The CDR3 consists of 13 residues. V gave up 4 bases and J gave up 7 bases, with 11 bases separating them. The CDR3 sequence: CASSLGSWQPQHF. In DNA form, the CDR3 reads TGTGCCAGCAGTTTAGGTAGTTGGCAGCCCCAGCATTTT.

The chain employs TRBV10-3 and TRBJ2-7; possibly TRBD1 for D (5 bases). Per germline, CDR1 ENHRY and CDR2 SYGVKD. The CDR3 totals 17 residues. V was trimmed by 7 bases and J by 1 base, leaving 23 bases between them. DNA for the CDR3: TGTGCCATCAAGGGTGATGGGGCGCAGGGTCTATCCTACGAGCAGTACTTC. It specifies CAIKGDGAQGLSYEQYF.

This clonotype turned up a few times. The rearrangement joins TRBV7-3 to TRBJ2-1; D is perhaps TRBD1 or TRBD2 (5 bases each). Germline CDR1 reads SGHTA; CDR2 reads FQGTGA. The CDR3 contains 15 residues. The V gene lost 5 bases and the J gene lost 4 bases, with 15 bases spanning the gap. The CDR3 DNA follows: TGTGCCAGCAGCCCCAACGGGGCCTCTTACAATGAGCAGTTCTTC. Protein sequence: CASSPNGASYNEQFF.

This clonotype was seen once. This rearrangement joins TRBV12-3 or TRBV12-4 to TRBJ1-5, with D unclear. Trimming removed 4 bases from V and 1 base from J, with 8 bases in between. The CDR3 extends over 14 amino acids. The CDR3: CASSSRRSNQPQHF. The CDR3 bases are TGTGCCAGCAGTTCCCGCCGGAGCAATCAGCCCCAGCATTTT.

This clonotype was seen a handful of times. The CDR3 DNA follows: TGTGCCAGCAGCTTAGCGGCAGAGGGCACACCCCTCCACTTT. This translates into CASSLAAEGTPLHF. V and J are TRBV7-9 and TRBJ1-6; D uncertain. This CDR3 has 14 residues. Per germline, CDR1 SEHNR and CDR2 FQNEAQ (reference sequence). V shed 0 bases and J shed 11 bases, with 11 bases lying between them.

V and J are TRBV7-9 and TRBJ2-3, with 7 bases matching TRBD1. This CDR3 is 15 amino acids long. Per the germline V gene, CDR1 is SEHNR and CDR2 is FQNEAQ (reference sequence). V shed 6 bases, J shed 6 bases, and the junction held 12 bases outside the gene matches. CDR3 bases: TGTGCCAGCAGTCCTCGACAGGGAAGGATGGATACGCAGTATTTT. This sequence encodes CASSPRQGRMDTQYF.

The rearrangement joins TRBV4-1 to TRBJ2-3, with 8 nucleotides matching TRBD1. CDR1 and CDR2 from the germline V gene are MGHRA and YSYEKL. The CDR3 is 15 residues long. After removal of 3 bases from V and 2 bases from J, the junction contained 4 bases not matched to a gene. The CDR3 loop reads CASSQRDRFTDTQYF. CDR3 coding DNA: TGCGCCAGCAGCCAGAGGGACAGGTTCACAGATACGCAGTATTTT.

This clonotype has only a few counts. V and J are TRBV4-1 and TRBJ1-5; D not resolved. The CDR3 is 15 amino acids. The V and J ends lost 3 bases and 0 bases respectively, with 9 bases between them. The germline CDR1 and CDR2 sequences are MGHRA and YSYEKL. CDR3 amino acids: CASSHGQNSNQPQHF. Here the CDR3 DNA reads TGCGCCAGCAGCCACGGGCAGAATAGCAATCAGCCCCAGCATTTT.

This chain joins TRBV29-1 and TRBJ1-1; tentatively, D is TRBD1 (6 bases). The V gene's germline CDR1 is SQVTM and CDR2 ANQGSEA. Trimming shortened V by 4 bases and J by 5 bases, and 17 bases separated the two germline ends. The CDR3 length is 14 residues. CDR3 DNA: TGCAGCGTTGTCGCCAGGGGCCGATCTACTGAAGCTTTCTTT. Translating gives CSVVARGRSTEAFF.